Below, 28 T cell receptor beta chains from the same sample are listed, as sequenced in a study of Graves' ophthalmopathy and Graves' hyperthyroidism. Beta-chain TCR CDR3 regions were amplified from RNA transcripts. A first-round RT-PCR used HTBI primers, followed by a second-round multiplex PCR. TCRdb called the multiplex PCR reads again in MiXCR, with one record for every CDR3 protein. The sample lists about 410,000 distinct CDR3 sequences; 15% to 20% were seen once. Sequencing input: peripheral blood. All receptors derive from a young woman with Graves' ophthalmopathy.

This clonotype has a count of ten or more. V gene TRBV12-3 or TRBV12-4 combines with J gene TRBJ2-2, with 8 positions matching TRBD1. The V segment lost 10 bases and the J segment 6 bases; nucleotides outside the gene matches: 22. The CDR3 runs 18 residues. The DNA of the CDR3 is TGTGCCACCTGTTGTCATGGGCGGCAGGGGGCTTTCCCCGGGGAGCTGTTTTTT. This translates into CATCCHGRQGAFPGELFF.

At least ten counts were recorded for this clonotype. This chain's CDR3 is CASSSGGTFYEQYF. The CDR3 nucleotides are TGTGCCAGCAGCTCTGGCGGGACTTTCTACGAGCAGTACTTC. The V gene is TRBV7-2, the J gene TRBJ2-7, with D perhaps TRBD2 (6 bases). There are 14 residues in the CDR3. CDR1 and CDR2 (germline): SGHTA, FQGNSA. Trimming shortened V by 4 bases and J by 3 bases, and 13 bases separated the two germline ends.

This clonotype occurred many times. V and J are TRBV11-3 and TRBJ1-3; D not resolved. CDR3 size: 18 residues. V was pared by 2 bases and J by 3 bases, with 20 bases between. Germline V gene data show CDR1 as SGHNT and CDR2 as YENEEA. CDR3 protein: CASSLTQPWSGVGNTIYF. The CDR3, as DNA: TGTGCCAGCAGCTTAACCCAGCCCTGGTCGGGAGTTGGAAACACCATATATTTT.

This clonotype has ten or more counts. The chain links TRBV27 to TRBJ2-4; D gene unclear. CDR1 is MNHEY and CDR2 is SMNVEV in the germline V gene (reference sequence). V lost 6 bases and J lost 0, with 6 bases in between. This CDR3 contains 13 residues. CDR3 residues: CASRWSAKNIQYF. The CDR3 bases are TGTGCCAGCAGATGGTCAGCCAAAAACATTCAGTACTTC.

This clonotype occurred many times. The chain employs TRBV12-3 or TRBV12-4 and TRBJ1-1; TRBD1 is a possible D gene (6 bases). The CDR3 covers 16 residues. V lost 4 bases, J lost 0 bases, and 15 bases lay in between. The CDR3 loop reads CASSSGGAVMNTEAFF. The CDR3 region has the DNA TGTGCCAGCAGTTCCGGGGGGGCGGTCATGAACACTGAAGCTTTCTTT.

The chain links TRBV6-4 to TRBJ2-2, with D possibly being TRBD1 or TRBD2 (5 bases each). The CDR3 spans 14 residues. Germline V gives CDR1 MRHNA, CDR2 SNTAGT. The V end was cut by 7 bases, the J end by 5 bases, with 14 bases between. The CDR3 loop reads CASNLGRSTGELFF. The CDR3 DNA follows: TGTGCCAGCAATTTGGGACGGAGTACCGGGGAGCTGTTTTTT.

V is TRBV20-1 and J is TRBJ2-7; D not resolved. Germline loops: CDR1 DFQATT, CDR2 SNEGSKA (reference sequence). The CDR3 consists of 13 residues. Trimming took off 8 bases at V and 0 bases at J, with 14 bases between the two ends. CDR3 loop: CSSLLTSSYEQYF. CDR3 DNA: TGCAGTTCCCTCCTTACGAGCTCCTACGAGCAGTACTTC.

In this sample, this clonotype turned up a few times. The chain recombines TRBV12-3 or TRBV12-4 with TRBJ1-5, with a tentative D call TRBD1 (5 bases). The CDR3 is 14 residues long. V lost 6 bases and J lost 3, with 12 bases in between. The CDR3 here is CASSGGPHNQPQHF. CDR3 sequence (DNA): TGTGCCAGCAGCGGGGGACCGCACAATCAGCCCCAGCATTTT.

This clonotype was recorded many times. The chain uses TRBV19 and TRBJ2-5, with TRBD1 identical over 10 bases. This CDR3 has 16 residues. The V gene's germline CDR1 is LNHDA and CDR2 SQIVND (reference sequence). The J segment lost 2 bases and the V segment lost 5 bases, leaving 8 bases of the junction unmatched. CDR3 sequence reads: CASSSGDRGLQETQYF. The CDR3 nucleotides read TGTGCCAGTAGTTCCGGGGACAGGGGACTGCAAGAGACCCAGTACTTC.

This clonotype was detected ten times or more. One junction end does not reproduce the germline sequence, and a read error may be involved. This chain connects TRBV30 to TRBJ2-7; D gene ambiguous. The CDR3 has 12 residues. Looked up from germline, CDR1 is GTSNPN and CDR2 is SVGIG (reference sequence). The CDR3 nucleotides read TGTGCCTGGAGTGACCCTGGACGCGATCCGCACTTC. This translates into CAWSDPGRDPHF.

The rearrangement joins TRBV29-1 to TRBJ2-2; D is undetermined. Looked up from germline, CDR1 is SQVTM and CDR2 is ANQGSEA. The CDR3 length is 11 residues. V lost 4 bases, J lost 6 bases, and 6 bases lay in between. This CDR3 reads CSVVSAGELFF. The CDR3 DNA reads as TGCAGCGTTGTATCAGCCGGGGAGCTGTTTTTT.

This clonotype was detected ten times or more. The genes are TRBV6-1 and TRBJ2-2, with D possibly TRBD1 on 6 matching bases. The CDR3 has 15 amino acids. V shed 2 bases and J shed 3 bases, with 10 bases lying between them. Germline V gene sequence: CDR1 MNHNS, CDR2 SASEGT. CDR3 coding DNA: TGTGCCAGCAGTGAACGGGCAGGGGACACCGGGGAGCTGTTTTTT. This encodes CASSERAGDTGELFF.

This clonotype was seen only once. The V call is TRBV29-1, the J call TRBJ2-5; D may match TRBD1 or TRBD2 (5 bases each). Germline CDR1 reads SQVTM; CDR2 reads ANQGSEA. This CDR3 region has 13 residues. Trimming cost V 7 bases and J 3 bases, with 15 bases left between them. The CDR3 DNA follows: TGCAGCGGGTCCACCGGGACGAAAGAGACCCAGTACTTC. Amino acid sequence: CSGSTGTKETQYF.

This clonotype was seen repeatedly, ten times or more. The V and J genes are TRBV29-1 and TRBJ1-1, with D perhaps matching TRBD1 (5 bases). The CDR3 extends over 12 amino acids. Between the trimmed V and J ends, which lost 6 bases and 5 bases, there was a span of 13 bases. Germline V lookup: CDR1 SQVTM, CDR2 ANQGSEA. CDR3 sequence reads: CSVSEGFTEAFF. The CDR3 DNA reads as TGCAGCGTCTCCGAGGGGTTTACTGAAGCTTTCTTT.

This clonotype was seen many times. V is TRBV12-3 or TRBV12-4 and J is TRBJ2-7; the D is unclear. V shed 0 bases and J shed 6 bases, with 3 bases lying between them. The CDR3 runs to 11 residues. This chain's CDR3 is CASSLALEQYF. For the CDR3, the DNA is TGTGCCAGCAGTTTAGCCCTCGAGCAGTACTTC.

This clonotype was recorded at least ten times. This chain connects TRBV30 to TRBJ2-7; 8 nucleotides align to TRBD1. This CDR3 is 14 amino acids long. The junction had 5 bases not matched to a gene; V was cut back by 2 bases and J by 2 bases. Germline V lookup: CDR1 GTSNPN, CDR2 SVGIG (reference sequence). Here the CDR3 DNA reads TGTGCCTGGAGTCCTGACAGGGGCCCCTACGAGCAGTACTTC. Amino acids: CAWSPDRGPYEQYF.

This clonotype was seen more than once but under ten times. This sequence joins TRBV18 and TRBJ1-4; 8 bases fit TRBD1. CDR3 size: 18 residues. Germline V CDR1 and CDR2: KGHSH, LQKENI. The V gene end was trimmed by 2 bases and the J gene end by 7 bases; junction bases not matched to a gene: 15. The CDR3 reads CASSPGFQGASTREKLFF. The CDR3, as DNA: TGTGCCAGCTCACCAGGCTTTCAGGGGGCGTCAACTCGTGAAAAACTGTTTTTT.

V is TRBV11-2 and J is TRBJ2-5; TRBD1 matches at 8 bases. The CDR3 has 15 amino acids. Germline CDR1 SGHAT, CDR2 FQNNGV. The junction had 10 bases not matched to a gene; V was cut back by 7 bases and J by 3 bases. CDR3 in DNA: TGTGCCAGCACCCTTTCCGGGACAGGCAAAGAGACCCAGTACTTC. Translation: CASTLSGTGKETQYF.

This clonotype has at least ten counts. This chain connects TRBV6-5 to TRBJ1-6; D is uncertain. Per the germline V gene, CDR1 is MNHEY and CDR2 is SVGAGI. The CDR3 has 16 amino acids. V lost 0 bases to trimming and J lost 9 bases, with 15 bases between them. CDR3 DNA sequence: TGTGCCAGCAGTTACTCGAGGCAAAGTAGTGGTTCACCCCTCCACTTT. It translates to CASSYSRQSSGSPLHF.

This clonotype was found many times. The rearrangement links TRBV28 to TRBJ1-1; 7 bases are a match to TRBD1. Germline V gene sequence: CDR1 MDHEN, CDR2 SYDVKM. This CDR3 region has 17 residues. J was trimmed by 0 bases and V by 2 bases; bases with no gene match: 9. CDR3 sequence (DNA): TGTGCCAGCAGTTTAAGGGGGCGACTTGGTATGAACACTGAAGCTTTCTTT. Its translation is CASSLRGRLGMNTEAFF.

Ten or more counts support this clonotype. The chain has TRBV20-1 and TRBJ2-7; a possible D gene is TRBD2 (5 bases). Trimming cost V 0 bases and J 3 bases, with 15 bases left between them. Germline V gene data show CDR1 as DFQATT and CDR2 as SNEGSKA (reference sequence). The CDR3 contains 15 residues. CDR3 coding DNA: TGCAGTGCTAGAGATGAGGCTAGCTTCCTCTACGAGCAGTACTTC. It encodes CSARDEASFLYEQYF.

This clonotype was recorded only once. The chain links TRBV6-2 or TRBV6-3 to TRBJ1-5, with D maybe TRBD1 (6 bases). V was pared by 0 bases and J by 0 bases, with 12 bases between. The CDR3 has 17 amino acids. CDR1 MNHEY and CDR2 SVGEGT come from the germline V gene. Written as DNA, the CDR3 is TGTGCCAGCAGTTACTCCCGGACAGTCTATAGCAATCAGCCCCAGCATTTT. Translated: CASSYSRTVYSNQPQHF.

The rearrangement joins TRBV20-1 to TRBJ1-1; D remains ambiguous. V lost 0 bases and J 2 bases, leaving 10 bases between the germline ends. The CDR3 has 14 amino acids. Germline assignment: CDR1 DFQATT and CDR2 SNEGSKA (reference sequence). CDR3 sequence (DNA): TGCAGTGCTAGAGATCCAACAGCCAACACTGAAGCTTTCTTT. Its protein product is CSARDPTANTEAFF.

This clonotype was seen at least ten times. The chain carries TRBV7-8 and TRBJ2-7, with D unclear. Germline V gene data show CDR1 as SGHVS and CDR2 as FQNEAQ. CDR3 length: 13 amino acids. Trimming left V 7 bases short and J 2 bases short, with 12 bases between. CDR3 nucleotides: TGTGCCAGCACCAACAAAGCTACCTACGAGCAGTACTTC. It codes for CASTNKATYEQYF.

This clonotype was recorded at least ten times. The chain carries TRBV6-2 or TRBV6-3 and TRBJ1-5; 9 nucleotides line up with TRBD1. J lost 3 bases, V lost 6 bases, and 9 bases had no gene match. Germline V CDR1 and CDR2: MNHEY, SVGEGT. The CDR3 covers 16 residues. In nucleotides, the CDR3 is TGTGCCAGCAGACGCCGGACAGGGGTCGACAATCAGCCCCAGCATTTT. Translated, it gives CASRRRTGVDNQPQHF.

This clonotype appeared many times. This chain links TRBV9 with TRBJ1-6; D uncertain. From germline, CDR1 is SGDLS and CDR2 YYNGEE. This CDR3 contains 13 residues. Trimming cost V 2 bases and J 7 bases, with 7 bases left between them. CDR3 in DNA: TGTGCCAGCAGCGTCAACGCAAATTCACCCCTCCACTTT. Protein sequence: CASSVNANSPLHF.

This clonotype was seen more than once but under ten times. J is TRBJ2-7 and V is TRBV4-1, with D maybe TRBD2 (6 bases). Germline V lookup: CDR1 MGHRA, CDR2 YSYEKL. V was trimmed by 2 bases and J by 6 bases, leaving 20 bases between them. This CDR3 is 16 amino acids long. The CDR3: CASSQTTADWRGEQYF. Here the CDR3 DNA reads TGCGCCAGCAGCCAAACGACAGCCGATTGGAGGGGCGAGCAGTACTTC.

This clonotype was recorded many times. The chain recombines TRBV7-2 with TRBJ2-5; TRBD1 or TRBD2 may be the D gene (5 bases each). Germline lookup yields CDR1 SGHTA and CDR2 FQGNSA. The V and J ends lost 2 bases and 5 bases respectively, with 12 bases between them. This CDR3 region has 14 residues. In DNA form, the CDR3 reads TGTGCCAGCAGCTTATCGGGGTGGGGGGAGACCCAGTACTTC. It is translated as CASSLSGWGETQYF.